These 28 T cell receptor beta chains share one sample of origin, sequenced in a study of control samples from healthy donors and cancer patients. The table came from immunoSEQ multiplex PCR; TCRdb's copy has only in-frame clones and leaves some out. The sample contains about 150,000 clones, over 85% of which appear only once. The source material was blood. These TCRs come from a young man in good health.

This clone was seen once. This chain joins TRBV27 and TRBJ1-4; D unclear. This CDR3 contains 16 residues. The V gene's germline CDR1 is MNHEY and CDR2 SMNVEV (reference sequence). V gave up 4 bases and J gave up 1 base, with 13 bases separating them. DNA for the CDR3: TGTGCCAGCAGTTCGCGGGGATCCCAAACTAATGAAAAACTGTTTTTT. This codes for CASSSRGSQTNEKLFF.

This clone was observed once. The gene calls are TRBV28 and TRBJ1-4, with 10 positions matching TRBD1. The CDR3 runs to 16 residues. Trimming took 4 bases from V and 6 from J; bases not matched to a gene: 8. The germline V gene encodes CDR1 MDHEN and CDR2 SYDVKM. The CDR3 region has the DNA TGTGCCAGCAGTTCGGAAACCGGGACAGGGGATGAAAAACTGTTTTTT. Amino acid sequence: CASSSETGTGDEKLFF.

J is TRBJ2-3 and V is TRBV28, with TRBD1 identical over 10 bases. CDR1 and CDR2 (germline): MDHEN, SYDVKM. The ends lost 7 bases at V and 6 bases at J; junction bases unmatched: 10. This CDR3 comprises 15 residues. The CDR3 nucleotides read TGTGCCAGCACTGGGGTGACAGGGGGCGACGATACGCAGTATTTT. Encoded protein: CASTGVTGGDDTQYF. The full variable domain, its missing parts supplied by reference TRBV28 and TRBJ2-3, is DVKVTQSSRYLVKRTGEKVFLECVQDMDHENMFWYRQDPGLGLRLIYFSYDVKMKEKGDIPEGYSVSREKKERFSLILESASTNQTSMYLCASTGVTGGDDTQYFGPGTRLTVL.

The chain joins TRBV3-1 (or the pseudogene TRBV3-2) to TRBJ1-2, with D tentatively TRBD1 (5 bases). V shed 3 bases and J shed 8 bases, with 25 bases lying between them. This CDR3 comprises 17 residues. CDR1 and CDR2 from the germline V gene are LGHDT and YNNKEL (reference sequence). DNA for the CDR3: TGTGCCAGCAGCCAGGGGGTCGGTCAGGGAAATGTGGAGGGCTACACCTTC. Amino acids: CASSQGVGQGNVEGYTF.

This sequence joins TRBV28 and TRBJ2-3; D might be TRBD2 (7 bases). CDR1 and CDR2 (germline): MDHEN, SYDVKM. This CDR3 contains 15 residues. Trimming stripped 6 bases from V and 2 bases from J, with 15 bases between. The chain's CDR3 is CASSQRGGATDTQYF. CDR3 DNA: TGTGCCAGCAGCCAAAGGGGGGGGGCCACAGATACGCAGTATTTT.

The CDR3 region has the DNA TGTGCCAGCAGCTCCCTCCACCGTTATAACGGGAAAATGAACACTGAAGCTTTCTTT. Translated, it gives CASSSLHRYNGKMNTEAFF. The chain joins TRBV11-2 to TRBJ1-1; D uncertain. This CDR3 contains 19 residues. Germline CDR1 SGHAT, CDR2 FQNNGV. V gave up 4 bases and J gave up 0 bases, with 24 bases separating them.

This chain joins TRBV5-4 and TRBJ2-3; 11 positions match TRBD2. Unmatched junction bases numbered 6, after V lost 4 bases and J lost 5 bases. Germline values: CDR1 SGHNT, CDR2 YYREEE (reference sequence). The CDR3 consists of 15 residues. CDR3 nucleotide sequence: TGTGCCAGCAGCCTGGCTAGCGGGAGGAAAGATACGCAGTATTTT. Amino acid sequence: CASSLASGRKDTQYF.

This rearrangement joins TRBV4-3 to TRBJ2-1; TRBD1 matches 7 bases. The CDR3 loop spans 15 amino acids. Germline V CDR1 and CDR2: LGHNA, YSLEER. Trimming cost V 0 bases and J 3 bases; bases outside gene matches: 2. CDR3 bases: TGCGCCAGCAGCCAAGAAGGGGGCTACTACAATGAGCAGTTCTTC. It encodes CASSQEGGYYNEQFF.

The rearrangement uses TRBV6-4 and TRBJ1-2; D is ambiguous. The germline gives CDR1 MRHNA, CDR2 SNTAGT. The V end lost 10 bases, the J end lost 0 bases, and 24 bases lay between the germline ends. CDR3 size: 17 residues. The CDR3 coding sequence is TGTGCCACCCCACCATCCTTAAGCGGGCCTCCTAACTATGGCTACACCTTC. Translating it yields CATPPSLSGPPNYGYTF.

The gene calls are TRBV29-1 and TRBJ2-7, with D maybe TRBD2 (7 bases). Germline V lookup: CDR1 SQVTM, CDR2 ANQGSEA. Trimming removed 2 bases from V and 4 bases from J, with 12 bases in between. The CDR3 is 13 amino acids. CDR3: CSVETGGSYEQYF. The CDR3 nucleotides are TGCAGCGTTGAAACGGGGGGCAGTTACGAGCAGTACTTC.

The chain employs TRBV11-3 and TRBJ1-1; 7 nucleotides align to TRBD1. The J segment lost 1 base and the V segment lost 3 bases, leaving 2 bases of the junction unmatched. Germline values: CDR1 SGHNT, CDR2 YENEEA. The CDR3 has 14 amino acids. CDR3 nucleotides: TGTGCCAGCAGCTTGGGACAGCAGAACACTGAAGCTTTCTTT. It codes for CASSLGQQNTEAFF.

In DNA, the CDR3 is TGTGCCAGCAGTTCCTGGACAGGGACCTACGAGCAGTACTTC. It specifies CASSSWTGTYEQYF. The chain combines TRBV28 with TRBJ2-7; the match to TRBD1 covers 8 bases. The CDR3 loop spans 14 amino acids. The germline gives CDR1 MDHEN, CDR2 SYDVKM. With V trimmed by 4 bases and J by 2 bases, 4 bases remained unmatched. The whole variable domain, filled in from reference TRBV28 and TRBJ2-7, reads DVKVTQSSRYLVKRTGEKVFLECVQDMDHENMFWYRQDPGLGLRLIYFSYDVKMKEKGDIPEGYSVSREKKERFSLILESASTNQTSMYLCASSSWTGTYEQYFGPGTRLTVT.

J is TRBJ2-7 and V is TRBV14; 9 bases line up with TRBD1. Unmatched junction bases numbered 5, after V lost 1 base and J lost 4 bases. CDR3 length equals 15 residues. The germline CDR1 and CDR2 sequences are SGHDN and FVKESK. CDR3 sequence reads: CASSQGDRVFYEQYF. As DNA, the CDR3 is TGTGCCAGCAGCCAAGGGGACAGGGTATTTTACGAGCAGTACTTC.

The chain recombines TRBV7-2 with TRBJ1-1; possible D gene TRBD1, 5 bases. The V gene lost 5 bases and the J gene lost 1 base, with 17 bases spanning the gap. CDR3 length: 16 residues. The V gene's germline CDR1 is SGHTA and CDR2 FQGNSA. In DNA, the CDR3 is TGTGCCAGCAGCCAAGGGGTACAGCTGTCGAACACTGAAGCTTTCTTT. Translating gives CASSQGVQLSNTEAFF.

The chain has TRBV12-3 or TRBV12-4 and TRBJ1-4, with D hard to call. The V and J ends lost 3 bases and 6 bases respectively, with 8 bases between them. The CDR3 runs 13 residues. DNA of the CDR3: TGTGCCAGCAGTTTTTTGGTGGATGAAAAACTGTTTTTT. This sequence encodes CASSFLVDEKLFF.

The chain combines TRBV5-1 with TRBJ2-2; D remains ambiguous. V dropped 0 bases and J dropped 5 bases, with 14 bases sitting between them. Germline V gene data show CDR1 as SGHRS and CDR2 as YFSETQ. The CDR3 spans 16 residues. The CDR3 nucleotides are TGCGCCAGCAGCTTGGAAGCGACCCAAGGGACCGGGGAGCTGTTTTTT. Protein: CASSLEATQGTGELFF.

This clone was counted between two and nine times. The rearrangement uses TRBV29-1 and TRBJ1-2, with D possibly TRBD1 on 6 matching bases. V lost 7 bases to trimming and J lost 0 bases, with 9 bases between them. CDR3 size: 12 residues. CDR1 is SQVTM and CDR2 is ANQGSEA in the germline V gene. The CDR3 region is CSGWTANYGYTF. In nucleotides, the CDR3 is TGCAGCGGTTGGACAGCTAACTATGGCTACACCTTC.

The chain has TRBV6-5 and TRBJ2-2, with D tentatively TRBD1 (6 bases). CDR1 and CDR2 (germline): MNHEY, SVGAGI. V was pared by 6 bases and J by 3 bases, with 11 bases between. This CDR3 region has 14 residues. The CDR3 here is CASRQDSYTGELFF. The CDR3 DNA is TGTGCCAGCAGGCAGGACAGCTACACCGGGGAGCTGTTTTTT.

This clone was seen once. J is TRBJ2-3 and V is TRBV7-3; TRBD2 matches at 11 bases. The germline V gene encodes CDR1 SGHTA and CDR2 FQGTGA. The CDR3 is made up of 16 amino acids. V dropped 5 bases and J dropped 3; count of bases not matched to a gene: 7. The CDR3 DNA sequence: TGTGCCAGCAGCAAGGGACTAGCGGCAACAACAGATACGCAGTATTTT. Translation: CASSKGLAATTDTQYF. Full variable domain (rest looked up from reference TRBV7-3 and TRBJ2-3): GAGVSQTPSNKVTEKGKYVELRCDPISGHTALYWYRQSLGQGPEFLIYFQGTGAADDSGLPNDRFFAVRPEGSVSTLKIQRTERGDSAVYLCASSKGLAATTDTQYFGPGTRLTVL.

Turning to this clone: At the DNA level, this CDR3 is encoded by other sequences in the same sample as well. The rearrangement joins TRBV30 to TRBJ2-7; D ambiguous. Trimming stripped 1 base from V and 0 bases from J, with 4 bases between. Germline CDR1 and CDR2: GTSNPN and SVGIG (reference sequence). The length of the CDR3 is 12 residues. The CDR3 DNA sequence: TGTGCCTGGAGTGCCACCTCCTACGAGCAGTACTTC. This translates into CAWSATSYEQYF. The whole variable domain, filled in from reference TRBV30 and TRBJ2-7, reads SQTIHQWPATLVQPVGSPLSLECTVEGTSNPNLYWYRQAAGRGLQLLFYSVGIGQISSEVPQNLSASRPQDRQFILSSKKLLLSDSGFYLCAWSATSYEQYFGPGTRLTVT.

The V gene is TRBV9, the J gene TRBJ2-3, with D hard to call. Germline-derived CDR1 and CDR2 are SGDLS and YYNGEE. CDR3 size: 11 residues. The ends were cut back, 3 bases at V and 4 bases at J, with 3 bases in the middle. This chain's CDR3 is CASSASDTQYF. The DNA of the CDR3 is TGTGCCAGCAGCGCCTCAGATACGCAGTATTTT.

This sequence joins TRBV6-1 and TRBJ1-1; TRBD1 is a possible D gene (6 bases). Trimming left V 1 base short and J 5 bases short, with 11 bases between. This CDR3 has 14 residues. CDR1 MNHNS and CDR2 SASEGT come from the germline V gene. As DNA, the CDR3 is TGTGCCAGCAGTGAAGGGGGGGCTTGGACTGAAGCTTTCTTT. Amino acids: CASSEGGAWTEAFF.

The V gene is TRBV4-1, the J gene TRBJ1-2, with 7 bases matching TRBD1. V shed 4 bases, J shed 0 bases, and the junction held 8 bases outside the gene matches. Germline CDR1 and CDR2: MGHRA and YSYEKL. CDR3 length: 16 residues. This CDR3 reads CASSLNNRGANYGYTF. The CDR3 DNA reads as TGCGCCAGCAGCCTAAATAACAGGGGAGCTAACTATGGCTACACCTTC.

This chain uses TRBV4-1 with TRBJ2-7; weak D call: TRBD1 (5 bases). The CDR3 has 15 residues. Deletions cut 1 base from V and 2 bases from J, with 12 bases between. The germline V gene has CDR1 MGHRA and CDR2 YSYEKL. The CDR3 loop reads CASSQGSGFTYEQYF. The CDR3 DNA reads TGCGCCAGCAGCCAAGGCTCAGGGTTCACCTACGAGCAGTACTTC.

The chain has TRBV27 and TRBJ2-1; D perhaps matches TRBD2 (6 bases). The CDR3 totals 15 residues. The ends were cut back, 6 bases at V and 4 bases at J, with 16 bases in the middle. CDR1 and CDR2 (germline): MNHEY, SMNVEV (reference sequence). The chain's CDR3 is CASSPSWEVYNEQFF. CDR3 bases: TGTGCCAGCAGCCCCTCGTGGGAGGTATACAATGAGCAGTTCTTC.

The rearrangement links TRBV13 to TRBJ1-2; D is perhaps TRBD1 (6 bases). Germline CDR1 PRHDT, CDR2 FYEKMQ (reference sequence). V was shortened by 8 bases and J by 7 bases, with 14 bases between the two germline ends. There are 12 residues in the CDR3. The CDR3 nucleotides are TGTGCCAGCTATGACAGGCGGAGTGGCTACACCTTC. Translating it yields CASYDRRSGYTF.

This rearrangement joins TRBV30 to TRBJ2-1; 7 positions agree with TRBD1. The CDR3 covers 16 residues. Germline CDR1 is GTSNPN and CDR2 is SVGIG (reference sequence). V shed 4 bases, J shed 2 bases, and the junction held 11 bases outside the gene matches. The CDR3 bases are TGTGCCTGGACCGGACGAGGGGGCCATACCTACAATGAGCAGTTCTTC. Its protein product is CAWTGRGGHTYNEQFF.

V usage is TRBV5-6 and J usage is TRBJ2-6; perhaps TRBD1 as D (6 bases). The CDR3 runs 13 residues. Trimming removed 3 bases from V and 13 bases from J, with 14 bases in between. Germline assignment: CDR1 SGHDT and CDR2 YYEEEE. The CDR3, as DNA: TGTGCCAGCAGCTCCGGACAGCTTTGGGTCCTGACTTTC. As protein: CASSSGQLWVLTF.